This TCR beta chain was sequenced during a study of T cells in Graves' hyperthyroidism and ophthalmopathy (dated by TCRdb to 2018 to 2020). General notes on the study: Peripheral blood was collected at initial diagnosis, before any treatment. Following sampling, methimazole starting at 30 mg daily was given to hyperthyroidism patients, and high-dose intravenous methylprednisolone was given to ophthalmopathy patients. The paper describes TCR Vbeta CDR3 sequencing of fewer than 150 peripheral blood samples, made up of 43 ophthalmopathy patients, 70 to 75 hyperthyroidism patients and 17 progressor patients. A discovery cohort of fewer than 110 patients, about 40 with Graves' ophthalmopathy and roughly 59 with stable Graves' hyperthyroidism, was used to find distinguishing TCR V-J signatures. For training and testing, the 110 or so patients in the discovery cohort were randomly divided in a 7:3 ratio. Prospective prediction of ophthalmopathy was tested in an independent validation cohort of fewer than 20 hyperthyroidism patients and some 17 patients who later progressed to ophthalmopathy. In addition, the study compared T-cell repertoires in thyroid tissue and in blood from roughly 6 Graves' hyperthyroidism patients.

CDR1 and CDR2, looked up from the germline V gene, are SGHDT and YYEEEE. The CDR3 goes from the cysteine to the phenylalanine over 16 residues. Of the read, only the CDR3 DNA is kept; its 48 bases are in frame from base 1. Trimming takes 4 bases from V and 8 bases from J, and the germline ends sit 21 bases apart. As regards this clonotype: Its binding antigen is unknown. No qualities accompany the bases; no much larger clone lies one base away.

Ophthalmopathy patients had moderately to severely active disease, Clinical Activity Score of at least 3, NOSPECS grade of at least 4, and duration under 3 months. Patients with uncontrolled infections, other autoimmune diseases, pregnancy or lactation were excluded. Diagnoses were established on the basis of clinical symptoms, serum thyroxine and TRAb, thyroid ultrasound, and orbital computed tomography. PBMCs were separated from 10 ml of fresh peripheral blood using Ficoll-Paque density gradient centrifugation. Trizol reagent was used to extract total RNA, and RNA quality was then checked on an Agilent 2100 Bioanalyzer. Beyond this particular receptor, the publication reports: A model built on a 13 V-J signature distinguished ophthalmopathy from stable hyperthyroidism, reaching 85% to 90% sensitivity and under 84% specificity in cross-validation and 80%/75% in testing. Sample size was not statistically predetermined, and investigators were not blinded to group allocation. Blood samples also contained most of the expanded thyroid clonotypes (frequency above 0.001), which suggests that blood repertoires may reflect thyroid immune responses. In validation, progression to ophthalmopathy was predicted by the model with about 70% sensitivity and 72.22% specificity, a median of approximately 6.5 months before onset.

TCR beta CDR3 regions were amplified from RNA transcripts. The first round of RT-PCR for the TCR CDR3 was performed with the HTBI primer set and the Qiagen OneStep RT-PCR kit. A second multiplex PCR round built the libraries, followed by size selection and purification. Paired-end sequencing of the libraries was performed with 100 bp reads on an Illumina HiSeq2000. In the authors' own workflow: Raw data were processed with SOAPnuke, discarding reads with adapters, uncalled bases, mean Phred below 15, or no exact constant-primer or identifier match. High-quality paired reads were merged with COPE v1.2.5, and unique nucleotide sequences were defined as clonotypes. MiTCR v1.1 was used to align the clonotypes against IMGT TRBV, TRBD and TRBJ reference segments. Analysis was restricted to V-J combinations with a frequency above 0.0001, which covered approximately 99% of repertoires. A TCS score was defined as the ratio between F50 (clonal expansion) and ExV (chaos), using BLOSUM62-based TCRdist between CDR3 peptides within each V-J. Welch's t-statistics and random forest reduced around 550 V-J features to roughly 13, which were used in a naive Bayes classifier (R e1071). Clones were called with MiXCR by TCRdb after fastp trimmed the public reads at Q25, and only in-frame beta chains were retained. Each CDR3 protein appears once, grouped with its most common genes and DNA. Here the V and J calls rest on TCRdb's processing, not on the authors' analysis. This sample lists hundreds of thousands of distinct CDR3 sequences; just under 20% were detected once. The top ten clonotypes cover about 50% of the sample.

This chain joins TRBV5-6 to TRBJ1-4, with a tentative D gene TRBD1 over 6 matching bases. Sequencing was carried out using blood. The TCR comes from a man in his forties with Graves' ophthalmopathy. The bases are TGTGCCAGCAGCCAGAACCTTTTTGGGACAAACGAAAAACTGTTTTTT. This is translated as CASSQNLFGTNEKLFF.